This TCR beta chain was obtained from a study of T cells after yellow fever vaccination. Study-wide findings and caveats: Subsequent to the booster, the majority of primary-vaccination clones reappeared (roughly 97% CD4, more than 70% CD8).

This clonotype was counted only a few times. What it binds is unknown. For TCR, cDNA came from 5'RACE template switching, which added a universal primer site and UMIs. Each CDR3 protein gets one entry after TCRdb re-called the 5' RACE reads with MiXCR. The data show about 550,000 distinct CDR3 sequences, about a fifth seen once. The sequenced sample was PBMCs, obtained 15 days after the yellow fever booster vaccination. The TCR sequence derives from a man younger than 40 who received the YFV17D yellow fever vaccine.

The DNA for the CDR3 is TGTGCCACCAGCACGGATCGAGCAAAAGAGACCCAGTACTTC. Protein: CATSTDRAKETQYF. V gene TRBV15 combines with J gene TRBJ2-5; D call uncertain. CDR1 is LNHNV, CDR2 YYDKDF, per germline (reference sequence). With 4 bases removed from V and 3 bases from J, the gap between germline ends came to 12 bases. The CDR3 is 14 residues long. The whole variable domain, remainder taken from reference TRBV15 and TRBJ2-5, is DAMVIQNPRYQVTQFGKPVTLSCSQTLNHNVMYWYQQKSSQAPKLLFHYYDKDFNNEADTPDNFQSRRPNTSFCFLDIRSPGLGDTAMYLCATSTDRAKETQYFGPGTRLLVL.